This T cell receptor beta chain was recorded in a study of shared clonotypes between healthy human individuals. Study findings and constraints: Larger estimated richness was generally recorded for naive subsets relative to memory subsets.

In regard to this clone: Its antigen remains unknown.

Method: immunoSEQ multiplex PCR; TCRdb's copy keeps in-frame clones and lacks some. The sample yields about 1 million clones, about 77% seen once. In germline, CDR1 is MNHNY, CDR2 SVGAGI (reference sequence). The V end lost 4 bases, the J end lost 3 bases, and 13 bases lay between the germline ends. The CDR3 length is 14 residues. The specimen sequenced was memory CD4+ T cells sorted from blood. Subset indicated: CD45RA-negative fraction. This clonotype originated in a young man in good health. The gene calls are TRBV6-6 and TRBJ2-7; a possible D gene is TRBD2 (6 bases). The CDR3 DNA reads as TGTGCCAGCAGTTCCCCGGGACTCAGCTACGAGCAGTACTTC. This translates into CASSSPGLSYEQYF.